The subject of this entry is one T cell receptor (beta chain). The data were taken from a study of blood T cell repertoires in COVID-19. The study drew participants aged roughly 18 to 95 years from about two dozen US areas. Grouping used clinical history reported by participants in a survey and questionnaire. Original data processing: By means of reference gene primer amplification, nucleated cell counts were estimated. This table comes from immunoSEQ multiplex PCR, and its TCRdb copy is limited to in-frame clones, with some not included. V and J calls and clone size are given by that table; D and trimming were obtained from the DNA. The sample shows a few hundred thousand clones, over 75% of them seen only once. CDR3 length: 16 residues. V gave up 4 bases and J gave up 7 bases; unmatched junction bases: 6. The germline V gene has CDR1 SGHRS and CDR2 YFSETQ.

Material: PBMCs or T cells enriched from blood (not recorded which). This clonotype originated in a man aged 25-45 years with acute COVID-19. The V and J genes are TRBV5-1 and TRBJ2-1, with TRBD2 matching 15 bases. CDR3 bases: TGCGCCAGCAGCCCGGGACTAGCGGGGGGCCCAAATGAGCAGTTCTTC. This translates into CASSPGLAGGPNEQFF.